The 25 T cell receptor beta chains given below trace back to one sample, sequenced in a study of blood T cells in healthy people across ages. Through a sample-barcoded 5' primer and a J-beta primer mix, a second PCR was run for roughly 6 to 12 cycles. TCRdb reanalysed the 5' RACE reads using MiXCR and keeps one entry per CDR3 protein. The sample records approximately 1.5 million distinct CDR3 sequences, roughly 30% being singletons. The specimen was blood. The receptor source for this set is a woman aged 25 to 39 in good health.

The chain has TRBV7-9 and TRBJ1-1; 7 positions agree with TRBD1. In germline, CDR1 is SEHNR, CDR2 FQNEAQ (reference sequence). The CDR3 extends over 14 amino acids. V shed 0 bases, J shed 7 bases, and the junction held 5 bases outside the gene matches. CDR3 loop: CASSLAKGGNEAFF. The CDR3 nucleotides read TGTGCCAGCAGCTTAGCGAAAGGGGGCAATGAAGCTTTCTTT. Looking up the rest from reference TRBV7-9 and TRBJ1-1 gives the full variable domain: DTGVSQNPRHKITKRGQNVTFRCDPISEHNRLYWYRQTLGQGPEFLTYFQNEAQLEKSRLLSDRFSAERPKGSFSTLEIQRTEQGDSAMYLCASSLAKGGNEAFFGQGTRLTVV.

The chain uses TRBV5-1 and TRBJ1-1; D unresolved. Trimming took off 1 base at V and 3 bases at J, with 10 bases between the two ends. Per the germline V gene, CDR1 is SGHRS and CDR2 is YFSETQ. This CDR3 comprises 14 residues. The CDR3 DNA follows: TGCGCCAGCAGCTTGACAGCGAAGGACACTGAAGCTTTCTTT. It yields the protein CASSLTAKDTEAFF.

Many counts were recorded for this clonotype. The chain carries TRBV20-1 and TRBJ2-5; 9 bases map to TRBD1. The germline V gene has CDR1 DFQATT and CDR2 SNEGSKA (reference sequence). This CDR3 spans 13 amino acids. Trimming cost V 2 bases and J 4 bases; bases outside gene matches: 2. CDR3 sequence (DNA): TGCAGTGCTAGACAACAGGGGGCAGAGACCCAGTACTTC. It is translated as CSARQQGAETQYF.

The chain employs TRBV29-1 and TRBJ1-1; D might be TRBD1 (5 bases). There are 13 residues in the CDR3. Germline V gives CDR1 SQVTM, CDR2 ANQGSEA. The ends were cut back, 7 bases at V and 6 bases at J, with 18 bases in the middle. CDR3 in amino acids: CSAYLGGKAEAFF. DNA of the CDR3: TGCAGCGCTTATCTTGGGGGTAAGGCTGAAGCTTTCTTT.

Concerning this clonotype itself: This may come from a read error, since a much larger clone is one base off. The gene calls are TRBV12-3 or TRBV12-4 and TRBJ2-7, with D possibly being TRBD1 (5 bases). This CDR3 is 13 amino acids long. CDR3 DNA sequence: TGTGCCAGCAGTTTCGCAGGGTCCTGCGAGCAGTACTTC. This gives the protein CASSFAGSCEQYF.

The chain uses TRBV15 and TRBJ1-2; D remains unclear. V was shortened by 5 bases and J by 3 bases, with 7 bases between the two germline ends. Germline V gene sequence: CDR1 LNHNV, CDR2 YYDKDF (reference sequence). CDR3 length: 12 amino acids. The CDR3 is CATSVRYYGYTF. DNA for the CDR3: TGTGCCACCAGCGTGAGGTACTATGGCTACACCTTC.

The rearrangement uses TRBV6-2 or TRBV6-3 and TRBJ2-1, with D perhaps TRBD2 (6 bases). There are 17 residues in the CDR3. Between the trimmed V and J ends, which lost 7 bases and 6 bases, there was a span of 25 bases. Germline V lookup: CDR1 MNHEY, CDR2 SVGEGT. This CDR3 reads CASIDGYGGRLLNEQFF. The CDR3 DNA reads as TGTGCCAGCATCGATGGCTATGGGGGGAGGCTCCTCAATGAGCAGTTCTTC.

CDR3 sequence (DNA): TGTGCCAGCAGCCAATTGGGGGGTAGCGGGAGCGACTACAATGAGCAGTTCTTC. Its translation is CASSQLGGSGSDYNEQFF. The V gene is TRBV16, the J gene TRBJ2-1, with 9 bases fitting TRBD2. The germline gives CDR1 KGHSY, CDR2 FQNENV. Trimming at V came to 1 base and at J to 3 bases, leaving 10 bases not matched to a gene. The CDR3 contains 18 residues.

Concerning this clonotype: Sequence at one end of the junction differs from germline and may be a read error. The J gene is TRBJ1-2, the V gene TRBV29-1; 8 nucleotides agree with TRBD1. The CDR3 contains 10 residues. The germline CDR1 and CDR2 sequences are SQVTM and ANQGSEA. The CDR3 sequence: CGVPGQGGTF. CDR3 coding DNA: TGCGGCGTTCCCGGACAGGGCGGCACCTTC.

The V call is TRBV5-1, the J call TRBJ2-5; 7 positions match TRBD1. The CDR3 loop spans 13 amino acids. Germline-derived CDR1 and CDR2 are SGHRS and YFSETQ. After removal of 3 bases from V and 5 bases from J, the junction contained 4 bases not matched to a gene. The CDR3 is CASSSGQFETQYF. CDR3 sequence (DNA): TGCGCCAGCAGCTCGGGACAGTTTGAGACCCAGTACTTC.

The chain uses TRBV12-5 and TRBJ2-3; 16 bases align to TRBD2. V lost 4 bases to trimming and J lost 0 bases; unmatched junction nucleotides: 1. CDR1 is LGHNT and CDR2 is FRNRAP in the germline V gene. The CDR3 covers 17 residues. The CDR3 sequence is CASGSGLAGGSTDTQYF. The CDR3 nucleotides read TGTGCTAGTGGTTCGGGACTAGCGGGGGGGAGCACAGATACGCAGTATTTT.

In this sample, this clonotype turned up once. The chain is built from TRBV28 and TRBJ2-5; 10 bases are shared with TRBD1. Germline V CDR1 and CDR2: MDHEN, SYDVKM. This CDR3 is 13 amino acids long. After removal of 4 bases from V and 11 bases from J, the junction contained 7 bases not matched to a gene. CDR3 nucleotide sequence: TGTGCCAGCAGTTGGGGACAGGGGAGTGAGCAGTACTTC. It codes for CASSWGQGSEQYF.

The chain combines TRBV7-8 with TRBJ2-1, with 13 positions matching TRBD2. V trimming: 6 bases; J trimming: 6 bases; junction bases outside the gene matches: 11. CDR1 SGHVS and CDR2 FQNEAQ come from the germline V gene. The CDR3 runs to 17 residues. The CDR3 is CASSRTSGGRGANEQFF. The CDR3 bases are TGTGCCAGCAGTCGGACTAGCGGGGGCCGTGGGGCCAATGAGCAGTTCTTC.

Only a few counts were recorded for this clonotype. The chain uses TRBV4-2 and TRBJ2-3; 9 bases line up with TRBD2. Germline-derived CDR1 and CDR2 are LGHNA and YNFKEQ. With 2 bases clipped from V and 0 bases from J, the junction kept 12 bases outside the gene matches. This CDR3 region has 19 residues. The CDR3 region is CASSQPWGSAGGSTDTQYF. In DNA, the CDR3 is TGTGCCAGCAGCCAACCGTGGGGGTCGGCGGGAGGGAGCACAGATACGCAGTATTTT.

This clonotype was counted only a few times. The rearrangement links TRBV12-3 or TRBV12-4 to TRBJ2-3; 9 positions agree with TRBD1. The CDR3 loop spans 17 amino acids. Trimming removed 6 bases from V and 2 bases from J; junction bases left unmatched: 12. In DNA form, the CDR3 reads TGTGCCAGCAGGGGGACAGGGCCACCTGCAAACACAGATACGCAGTATTTT. Its protein product is CASRGTGPPANTDTQYF.

The chain links TRBV6-5 to TRBJ2-5, with TRBD1 matching over 8 bases. Per the germline V gene, CDR1 is MNHEY and CDR2 is SVGAGI. This CDR3 is 14 amino acids long. Unmatched junction bases numbered 7, after V lost 6 bases and J lost 4 bases. The CDR3 DNA reads TGTGCCAGCAGCTCTTTCGGGACAGGAGAGACCCAGTACTTC. Protein: CASSSFGTGETQYF.

This clonotype was detected only a few times. One junction end disagrees with the germline gene, perhaps due to a read error. The chain employs TRBV19 and TRBJ2-3; possibly TRBD1 for D (5 bases). The CDR3 is 16 residues long. Germline CDR1 and CDR2: LNHDA and SQIVND (reference sequence). CDR3 protein: CASSTRQDKLTDPQYF. CDR3 in DNA: TGTGCCAGTAGTACCCGGCAGGACAAACTGACAGATCCGCAGTATTTT. The whole variable domain, remainder taken from reference TRBV19 and TRBJ2-3, is DGGITQSPKYLFRKEGQNVTLSCEQNLNHDAMYWYRQDPGQGLRLIYYSQIVNDFQKGDIAEGYSVSREKKESFPLTVTSAQKNPTAFYLCASSTRQDKLTDPQYFGPGTRLTVL.

The chain uses TRBV7-6 and TRBJ2-6; the D is unclear. With 5 bases removed from V and 0 bases from J, the gap between germline ends came to 17 bases. CDR1 and CDR2 (germline): SGHVS, FNYEAQ. This CDR3 spans 18 amino acids. DNA for the CDR3: TGTGCCAGCAGCCCACGGACCCGAACTACCTCTGGGGCCAACGTCCTGACTTTC. Its translation: CASSPRTRTTSGANVLTF.

This clonotype was detected a few times. The CDR3 DNA follows: TGTGCCAGCAGTGAAGACGACAGGAACTATGGCTACACCTTC. Translated: CASSEDDRNYGYTF. V gene TRBV6-1 combines with J gene TRBJ1-2, with D tentatively TRBD1 (6 bases). V lost 1 base, J lost 2 bases, and 8 bases lay in between. The CDR3 has 14 residues. CDR1 is MNHNS and CDR2 is SASEGT in the germline V gene.

V and J are TRBV5-6 and TRBJ2-3; 7 nucleotides align to TRBD1. Germline V gene sequence: CDR1 SGHDT, CDR2 YYEEEE. The CDR3 runs to 15 residues. V gave up 3 bases and J gave up 3 bases; unmatched junction bases: 7. CDR3 in DNA: TGTGCCAGCAGCTCACCGGGACAGAAGACAGATACGCAGTATTTT. This encodes CASSSPGQKTDTQYF.

The rearrangement links TRBV3-1 to TRBJ2-6; weak D call: TRBD1 (6 bases). Germline lookup yields CDR1 LGHDT and CDR2 YNNKEL (reference sequence). V was trimmed by 1 base and J by 2 bases, leaving 15 bases between them. The CDR3 has 18 amino acids. The CDR3 DNA reads TGTGCCAGCAGCCAAGTCTTAGGACAGTTCGCTGGGGCCAACGTCCTGACTTTC. This codes for CASSQVLGQFAGANVLTF.

This clonotype occurred once. This chain links TRBV5-5 with TRBJ1-4; possibly TRBD1 for D (5 bases). CDR1 and CDR2 from the germline V gene are SGHKS and YYEKEE (reference sequence). V was trimmed by 3 bases and J by 1 base, leaving 13 bases between them. The CDR3 totals 16 residues. CDR3 in DNA: TGTGCCAGCAGCTCGGTAAAGGGGATAACTAATGAAAAACTGTTTTTT. This sequence encodes CASSSVKGITNEKLFF.

The chain uses TRBV7-9 and TRBJ2-5; 11 positions agree with TRBD2. CDR3 length: 17 residues. Germline assignment: CDR1 SEHNR and CDR2 FQNEAQ (reference sequence). V gave up 4 bases and J gave up 6 bases; unmatched junction bases: 13. The CDR3 DNA follows: TGTGCCAGCAGCTCCTATAGTAGCGGGGGGGCCGTAAAGACCCAGTACTTC. Translation: CASSSYSSGGAVKTQYF.

The J gene is TRBJ1-2, the V gene TRBV27, with 7 bases lining up with TRBD1. V shed 3 bases, J shed 7 bases, and the junction held 8 bases outside the gene matches. This CDR3 spans 14 amino acids. The germline gives CDR1 MNHEY, CDR2 SMNVEV (reference sequence). For the CDR3, the DNA is TGTGCCAGCAGTTTTCTGGACAGGTGGAGTGGCTACACCTTC. Translating gives CASSFLDRWSGYTF.

This sequence joins TRBV9 and TRBJ2-3; 11 bases map to TRBD2. CDR3 length equals 17 residues. Germline values: CDR1 SGDLS, CDR2 YYNGEE. With V trimmed by 6 bases and J by 0 bases, 9 bases remained unmatched. The chain's CDR3 is CASTTSGRVWSTDTQYF. Written as DNA, the CDR3 is TGTGCCAGCACTACTAGCGGGAGAGTTTGGAGCACAGATACGCAGTATTTT.